Sequencing of this TCR beta chain was carried out in a study of cytomegalovirus exposure and HLA in healthy donors. Overall study: T cells numbering around 170 million yielded 90 million to 140 million unique TCR beta sequences in an earlier analysis. Study outcomes and limitations: A few CMV-associated chains were confirmed in vitro to be specific for CMV antigens. Reportedly, TCR beta sequences accurately predicted HLA-A and HLA-B alleles in most subjects.

Both 60 Vbeta primers and 13 Jbeta primers went into the PCR. Generated by immunoSEQ multiplex PCR, the TCRdb table keeps only in-frame clones and is missing some. The repertoire holds about 130,000 clones, with 70% as singletons. There were likely unrecorded immune exposures, though donors were nominally healthy when sampled. The CDR3 length is 16 residues. The V segment lost 5 bases and the J segment 6 bases; nucleotides outside the gene matches: 6. Germline V lookup: CDR1 MNHEY, CDR2 SMNVEV (reference sequence). Comments on this clone: Its antigen is currently unknown.

The rearrangement joins TRBV27 to TRBJ2-3; the match to TRBD2 covers 15 bases. Sequenced: PBMCs. The clonotype originates from an older woman in good health and CMV-seropositive. CDR3 coding DNA: TGTGCCAGCAGTAGGGGGACTAGCGGGAGGAGGGATACGCAGTATTTT. Its protein is CASSRGTSGRRDTQYF.